This is a list of T cell receptor beta chains from one sample in a study of shared clonotypes between healthy human individuals. Assay used: immunoSEQ multiplex PCR; TCRdb lists only in-frame clones, some missing. The data hold 2 million to 2.5 million clones, with roughly 92% observed a single time. Sequencing used naive CD4+ T cells from PBMCs. The receptors come from a man between 18 and 29 years old in good health. Some clones in this sample may be carry-over from other donors' samples. CDR3s include the opening cysteine and the closing phenylalanine or tryptophan. Each record gives: V gene, D gene, clone size, J gene, CDR3 DNA, CDR3 protein. The D gene is left open where the match is weak. Size tells how often a clone was seen (once, few, many) or the class of an expanded clone, and some rows leave it out.

TRBV5-4	-	few	TRBJ2-3	TGTGCCAGCAGCTACACAGATACGCAGTATTTT	CASSYTDTQYF
TRBV27	-	-	TRBJ2-3	TGTGCCAGCAGTTTTATAAGCGGTAGCACAGATACGCAGTATTTT	CASSFISGSTDTQYF
TRBV10-3	-	-	TRBJ1-4	TGTGCCACCCCCCCAGGACTCGCAGATGAAAAACTGTTTTTT	CATPPGLADEKLFF
TRBV5-1	-	-	TRBJ1-4	TGCGCCAGCAGCCAGGCCCCTAATGAAAAACTGTTTTTT	CASSQAPNEKLFF
TRBV15	-	-	TRBJ1-1	TGTGCCACCAGCAGAGTGAAGGCGGGTGAAGCTTTCTTT	CATSRVKAGEAFF
TRBV4-2	TRBD1	-	TRBJ1-1	TGTGCCAGCAGTAGGACAGGAAACAATTTGAACACTGAAGCTTTCTTT	CASSRTGNNLNTEAFF
TRBV5-4	-	once	TRBJ2-1	TGTGCCAGCAGCTCCCCAGGGGGGAACAATGAGCAGTTCTTC	CASSSPGGNNEQFF
TRBV27	-	-	TRBJ1-2	TGTGCCAGTAGAAAACAGGGTTATGGCTACACCTTC	CASRKQGYGYTF
TRBV5-5	-	-	TRBJ2-7	TGTGCCAGCAGCTCGGCTTGGGGGGGCGGCGAGCAGTACTTC	CASSSAWGGGEQYF
TRBV5-4	TRBD2	-	TRBJ2-2	TGTGCCAGCACCCCCCTGGGACTAGCGTCGAACACCGGGGAGCTGTTTTTT	CASTPLGLASNTGELFF
TRBV11-2	-	-	TRBJ2-7	TGTGCCAGCAGCTTAGGGGCTCTCTACGAGCAGTACTTC	CASSLGALYEQYF
TRBV9	-	-	TRBJ2-2	TGTGCCAGCAGCGTACCAATCTTAGCCGGGGAGCTGTTTTTT	CASSVPILAGELFF
TRBV29-1	TRBD1	-	TRBJ2-7	TGCAGCGTTCAGGAGGCAACACAGGGGTATTACGACTACGAGCAGTACTTC	CSVQEATQGYYDYEQYF
TRBV11-3	-	-	TRBJ2-7	TGTGCCAGCAGCCCCTCGGACGGGGGCGAGCAGTACTTC	CASSPSDGGEQYF
TRBV13	-	-	TRBJ2-5	TGTGCCAGCAGCTTTGGGGGCCATACGTCGGAGACCCAGTACTTC	CASSFGGHTSETQYF
TRBV6-1	TRBD2	-	TRBJ2-1	TGTGCCAGCAGTGTGGGGAGGGGCCGGGGGGAGCAGTTCTTC	CASSVGRGRGEQFF
TRBV6-6	-	-	TRBJ1-2	TGTGCCAGCAGTTTGAGGGACGTCGGCTACACCTTC	CASSLRDVGYTF
TRBV5-1	-	-	TRBJ1-1	TGCGCCAGCAGCTTGGTTATGGGGTTGAACACTGAAGCTTTCTTT	CASSLVMGLNTEAFF
TRBV18	-	few	TRBJ2-2	TGTGCCAGCTCACCACCGACCGGGGAGCTGTTTTTT	CASSPPTGELFF
TRBV7-3	TRBD2	-	TRBJ2-2	TGTGCCAGCAGCTTGGGTCTAGCGGTGAGCGGGGAGCTGTTTTTT	CASSLGLAVSGELFF
TRBV28	-	once	TRBJ2-5	TGTGCCAGCAGTTTGCGTATCCAAGAGACCCAGTACTTC	CASSLRIQETQYF
TRBV18	-	few	TRBJ1-4	TGTGCCAGCTCACCAACCGCTAATGAAAAACTGTTTTTT	CASSPTANEKLFF
TRBV18	-	-	TRBJ1-2	TGTGCCAGCTCACCACCAACAGCTCTCTATGGCTACACCTTC	CASSPPTALYGYTF
TRBV14	TRBD2	-	TRBJ2-7	TGTGCCAGCAGCCAAGGCGTGACTAGCGGTTACGAGCAGTACTTC	CASSQGVTSGYEQYF
TRBV28	-	-	TRBJ1-2	TGTGCCAGCAGTTTAATCGGCTATGGCTACACCTTC	CASSLIGYGYTF
TRBV9	-	-	TRBJ1-1	TGTGCCAGCAGCGTAGACCCAGACCATAACACTGAAGCTTTCTTT	CASSVDPDHNTEAFF
TRBV7-9	TRBD1	-	TRBJ2-7	TGTGCCAGCAGCTTAGCAGCCAGTACAGGGGGCAACGAGCAGTACTTC	CASSLAASTGGNEQYF
TRBV27	-	-	TRBJ1-1	TGTGCCAGCAGGCCCTGGGGGGGGGCGACTGAAGCTTTCTTT	CASRPWGGATEAFF
TRBV6-6	-	-	TRBJ2-1	TGTGCCACCACCCCCGCCAGTGCGGGGGAGCAGTTCTTC	CATTPASAGEQFF
TRBV10-3	-	-	TRBJ2-1	TGTGCCATCAGTCCACTAGACACCAACAATGAGCAGTTCTTC	CAISPLDTNNEQFF
TRBV6-6	TRBD1	once	TRBJ2-2	TGTGCCAGCAGTTACTCGGACAGGGACACCGGGGAGCTGTTTTTT	CASSYSDRDTGELFF
TRBV5-1	-	-	TRBJ2-3	TGCGCCAGCAGCTTGGCCTTGGGGGGCACTAGCACAGATACGCAGTATTTT	CASSLALGGTSTDTQYF
TRBV21-1	-	-	TRBJ1-1	TGTGCCAGCCGTCGTAGTGACAGGGAGAGCACTGAAGCTTTCTTT	CASRRSDRESTEAFF
TRBV9	TRBD2	once	TRBJ2-1	TGTGCCAGCAGCGCCAATGTAGCGGGAGCCTACAATGAGCAGTTCTTC	CASSANVAGAYNEQFF
TRBV2	-	-	TRBJ1-2	TGTGCCAGCAGTGATCGCGCACAGGGAAGCCATGGCTACACCTTC	CASSDRAQGSHGYTF
TRBV7-2	-	-	TRBJ2-1	TGTGCCAGCAGCCCGGACTACCCACCCTCCTACAATGAGCAGTTCTTC	CASSPDYPPSYNEQFF
TRBV4-1	TRBD1	-	TRBJ1-2	TGCGCCAGCAGCCAAGAGGGACAGGCTGCTAACTATGGCTACACCTTC	CASSQEGQAANYGYTF
TRBV18	-	-	TRBJ2-2	TGTGCCAGCTCAGCGACGTCCGACTCGGACTACACCGGGGAGCTGTTTTTT	CASSATSDSDYTGELFF
TRBV4-1	TRBD1	-	TRBJ1-2	TGCGCCAGCAGCCAAGATAGGGACAGGGGAGCAGTCTATGGCTACACCTTC	CASSQDRDRGAVYGYTF
TRBV7-2	-	-	TRBJ2-1	TGTGCCAGCAGCTTACCCTGGTGGGGTGAGCAGTTCTTC	CASSLPWWGEQFF
TRBV9	-	-	TRBJ2-2	TGTGCCAGCAGCCTCCGGACTTCCCCCGGGGAGCTGTTTTTT	CASSLRTSPGELFF